Given below is one T cell receptor (beta chain) in context. Its antigen is currently unknown. Germline loops: CDR1 KGHSH, CDR2 LQKENI. This CDR3 contains 15 residues. V shed 3 bases, J shed 7 bases, and the junction held 6 bases outside the gene matches. Time point noted: newly diagnosed, previously untreated cHL patient sample. Clones were sequenced by immunoSEQ multiplex PCR, and TCRdb holds only the in-frame ones, with some missing. The data contain 25,000 to 35,000 clones, 94% of them singletons. The data stem from a study of PD-1 blockade in classical Hodgkin lymphoma. Study-wide points: A reduction in baseline TCR diversity was reportedly seen in newly diagnosed patients relative to healthy donors. The origin of the repertoire differences remains undefined, with disease activity or prior therapy as possible causes.

The rearrangement uses TRBV18 and TRBJ1-4, with 9 positions matching TRBD1. The clonotype was recovered from a human donor with classical Hodgkin lymphoma. Sequencing was done on a sample of peripheral blood mononuclear cells (PBMCs). For the CDR3, the DNA is TGTGCCAGCTCACCCAGCGGGACAGGGCCTGAAAAACTGTTTTTT. Translation gives CASSPSGTGPEKLFF.